This TCR beta chain was observed in a study of T cells in Graves' hyperthyroidism and ophthalmopathy (dated by TCRdb to between 2018 and 2021). Turning to the overall study: Peripheral blood samples were taken at the time of initial diagnosis, prior to any treatment. To identify distinguishing TCR V-J signatures, a discovery cohort of 100 or so patients was used, comprising approximately 40 with Graves' ophthalmopathy and 57 with stable Graves' hyperthyroidism. An independent validation cohort of under 20 hyperthyroidism patients and more than 15 patients who later progressed to ophthalmopathy tested prospective prediction of ophthalmopathy. The roughly 94 discovery patients were randomly divided into training and test sets at a 7:3 ratio. The study also compared thyroid tissue and blood T-cell repertoires from a handful of Graves' hyperthyroidism patients. After blood sampling, hyperthyroidism patients were treated with methimazole at a starting dose of 30 mg daily, and ophthalmopathy patients were treated with high-dose intravenous methylprednisolone. According to the paper, TCR Vbeta CDR3 sequencing was carried out on some 130 peripheral blood samples, which came from about 45 ophthalmopathy, approximately 78 hyperthyroidism and about 17 progressor patients.

Graves' hyperthyroidism was defined as stable when no progression to ophthalmopathy occurred over 18 months of follow-up. Hyperthyroidism patients were aged 18 to 65 years and newly diagnosed, with disease duration of less than 2 months. The study excluded patients with uncontrolled infections, other autoimmune diseases, pregnancy or lactation. Diagnoses relied on clinical symptoms, serum thyroxine and TRAb, thyroid ultrasound and orbital computed tomography. PBMCs were isolated from approximately 10 ml of fresh peripheral blood by Ficoll-Paque density gradient centrifugation. Total RNA was extracted with Trizol reagent, and quality was checked on an Agilent 2100 Bioanalyzer. On the study overall, not on this receptor specifically: No statistical method was used to set the sample size in advance, and investigators knew the group allocation. Most expanded thyroid clonotypes (frequency above 0.001) were also detected in blood, suggesting blood repertoires may reflect thyroid immune responses. During validation, the model predicted progression to ophthalmopathy a median of around six months ahead of onset, with approximately 70% sensitivity and around 72% specificity. In cross-validation, a model built on a 13 V-J signature told ophthalmopathy apart from stable hyperthyroidism with just under 90% sensitivity and approximately 84% specificity, and in testing the same model reached 80%/75%.

Remarks on this clonotype: Its antigen is still unknown. Base qualities are not recorded, but no much larger clone differs from it by a single base.

The TCR beta CDR3 regions were amplified from the RNA transcripts. The TCR CDR3 was subjected to a first round of RT-PCR using the HTBI primer set and the Qiagen OneStep RT-PCR kit. Libraries were constructed in a second round of multiplex PCR, after which size selection and purification were performed. The libraries were sequenced on an Illumina HiSeq2000 using paired-end 100 bp reads. As for how the authors treated the data: SOAPnuke was used to process the raw data, throwing out any read that contained adapters or uncalled bases, had a mean Phred below 15, or lacked an exact constant-primer or identifier match. High-quality paired reads were merged using COPE v1.2.5, and each unique nucleotide sequence was defined as a clonotype. MiTCR v1.1 was used to align the clonotypes against IMGT TRBV, TRBD and TRBJ reference segments. The analysis included only V-J combinations with a frequency above 0.0001, which together covered approximately 99% of the repertoires. A TCS score was defined as the ratio of F50 (clonal expansion) to E x V (chaos), with BLOSUM62-based TCRdist applied between CDR3 peptides within each V-J. Welch's t-statistics and random forest reduced roughly 500 V-J features to roughly 13, which were used in a naive Bayes classifier (R e1071). TCRdb took the public reads, trimmed them with fastp at Q25, ran MiXCR for clone calling and kept in-frame beta chains. Records with the same CDR3 protein are collapsed into one entry carrying the most frequent genes and DNA. These V and J calls rely on TCRdb rather than the paper's analysis. Within this sample are some 700,000 distinct CDR3 sequences, with 17% of them counted one time only. Jointly, the top ten make up roughly a sixth of the sample.

The CDR3 numbers 15 residues from cysteine through phenylalanine. Of the read, only the CDR3 DNA is kept; its 45 bases are in frame from base 1. The germline V gene (reference sequence) sets CDR1 to LNHDA and CDR2 to SQIVND. Clipping removes 4 bases from V and 5 bases from J, with 9 as the unmatched junction base count. This receptor was obtained from a man in his fifties with Graves' hyperthyroidism. Sequencing used blood. The rearrangement combines TRBV19 with TRBJ2-5; 8 bases in the junction line up with TRBD1. The CDR3 is CASSTRDRRRETQYF. The DNA is TGTGCCAGTAGTACGAGGGACAGGAGGAGGGAGACCCAGTACTTC.